Listed below are T cell receptor beta chains from one sample, sequenced in a study of control samples from healthy donors and cancer patients. TCRdb's table, derived via immunoSEQ multiplex PCR, lists solely in-frame clones and lacks some. The sample lists about 58,000 clones, 85% to 95% occurring once. The sequenced sample consisted of blood. Source of these receptors: a man aged 25 to 45 in good health. Each CDR3 is given with its conserved first and last residue. D genes are given only for firm matches. Some rows have no size entry. The others give once, few or many, or a class for an expanded clone.

TRBJ1-6 TRBD1 - TRBV7-2 13 CASSFRDSSPLHF TGTGCCAGCAGCTTCCGGGACAGCTCACCCCTCCACTTT
TRBJ1-5 TRBD1 - TRBV19 14 CASNQGALNQPQHF TGTGCCAGTAATCAGGGGGCCCTCAATCAGCCCCAGCATTTT
TRBJ2-2 - - TRBV7-6 14 CASSLEVVSGELFF TGTGCCAGCAGCTTAGAAGTCGTGTCCGGGGAGCTGTTTTTT
TRBJ1-2 - - TRBV6-1 14 CASSEVGQAYGYTF TGTGCCAGCAGTGAAGTGGGGCAGGCCTATGGCTACACCTTC
TRBJ2-7 TRBD1 - TRBV6-5 15 CASTMGDRVYYEQYF TGTGCCAGCACAATGGGGGACAGGGTATACTACGAGCAGTACTTC
TRBJ2-2 - - TRBV3-1/TRBV3-2 15 CASSQAGHNTGELFF TGTGCCAGCAGCCAGGCGGGACACAACACCGGGGAGCTGTTTTTT
TRBJ2-7 TRBD1 - TRBV27 10 CASSPGQGYF TGTGCCAGCAGTCCGGGACAGGGGTACTTC
TRBJ2-1 - - TRBV18 13 CASSPPPDNEQFF TGTGCCAGCTCACCACCGCCAGACAATGAGCAGTTCTTC
TRBJ1-2 - - TRBV28 13 CASITSRGGGYTF TGTGCCAGCATCACAAGCCGGGGGGGTGGCTACACCTTC
TRBJ1-6 - - TRBV29-1 13 CSVGQGGDSPLHF TGCAGCGTTGGGCAGGGAGGGGATTCACCCCTCCACTTT
TRBJ1-6 - - TRBV30 15 CAWSAAFDGVSPLHF TGTGCCTGGTCGGCTGCCTTCGATGGGGTTTCACCCCTCCACTTT
TRBJ1-6 - once TRBV7-2 15 CASSLPPQKNSPLHF TGTGCCAGCAGCTTACCCCCCCAAAAAAATTCACCCCTCCACTTT
TRBJ2-2 - once TRBV9 16 CASSVEERSGTGELFF TGTGCCAGCAGCGTAGAAGAAAGAAGCGGAACCGGGGAGCTGTTTTTT
TRBJ1-1 - once TRBV14 17 CASSQAYSQGRNTEAFF TGTGCCAGCAGCCAAGCCTATTCCCAGGGGAGGAACACTGAAGCTTTCTTT
TRBJ1-1 - once TRBV15 16 CATSRERTVKNTEAFF TGTGCCACCAGCAGAGAGAGGACGGTTAAGAACACTGAAGCTTTCTTT
TRBJ1-6 - - TRBV7-2 14 CASSEQGRRSPLHF TGTGCCAGCAGTGAACAGGGTCGAAGGTCACCCCTCCACTTT
TRBJ2-6 - - TRBV4-3 18 CASSQEVQVLSGANVLTF TGCGCCAGCAGCCAAGAGGTACAGGTCCTCTCTGGGGCCAACGTCCTGACTTTC
TRBJ2-7 TRBD1 - TRBV7-9 13 CASSPDRVYEQYF TGTGCCAGCAGCCCGGACAGGGTATACGAGCAGTACTTC
TRBJ1-2 TRBD1 few TRBV19 15 CASSAGGQGAFGYTF TGTGCCAGTAGCGCAGGGGGACAGGGGGCTTTTGGCTACACCTTC
TRBJ1-2 - - TRBV30 16 CAWIFHQAMVPYGYTF TGTGCCTGGATCTTCCACCAAGCTATGGTCCCCTATGGCTACACCTTC
TRBJ1-6 - - TRBV7-6 12 CASSLENSPLHF TGTGCCAGCAGCTTAGAAAATTCACCCCTCCACTTT
TRBJ1-1 - - TRBV27 14 CASSLGNMNTEAFF TGTGCCAGCAGTCTCGGAAACATGAACACTGAAGCTTTCTTT
TRBJ2-2 TRBD2 - TRBV30 15 CAWSTSGTIGGELFF TGTGCCTGGAGTACAAGCGGGACGATTGGCGGGGAGCTGTTTTTT
TRBJ2-7 - - TRBV5-8 15 CASSSRPMSSYEQYF TGTGCCAGCAGCAGCCGACCCATGAGCTCCTACGAGCAGTACTTC
TRBJ1-2 TRBD1 - TRBV7-2 13 CASSSQGQYGYTF TGTGCCAGCAGCTCCCAGGGACAGTATGGCTACACCTTC
TRBJ1-6 - - TRBV2 13 CASSSGSNSPLHF TGTGCCAGCAGTTCCGGGTCGAATTCACCCCTCCACTTT
TRBJ1-1 TRBD1 - TRBV9 15 CASSLEGQLNTEAFF TGTGCCAGCAGCTTAGAGGGACAGTTGAACACTGAAGCTTTCTTT
TRBJ1-5 - once TRBV27 14 CASSLFGISQPQHF TGTGCCAGCAGTTTATTTGGGATCAGTCAGCCCCAGCATTTT
TRBJ2-5 - - TRBV7-2 17 CASSFGGAGGTQETQYF TGTGCCAGCAGCTTCGGAGGGGCGGGCGGGACCCAAGAGACCCAGTACTTC
TRBJ2-7 TRBD2 few TRBV19 14 CASSASGRAYEQYF TGTGCCAGTAGTGCGAGCGGGAGGGCCTACGAGCAGTACTTC
TRBJ2-5 TRBD2 - TRBV7-2 16 CASSSGLAGSRETQYF TGTGCCAGCAGCTCCGGACTAGCGGGGTCGAGAGAGACCCAGTACTTC
TRBJ2-3 TRBD2 - TRBV5-1 16 CASSPREGSSTDTQYF TGCGCCAGCAGCCCCAGGGAGGGGAGCAGCACAGATACGCAGTATTTT
TRBJ1-3 - - TRBV7-3 13 CASQAEAGNTIYF TGTGCCAGCCAGGCAGAAGCTGGAAACACCATATATTTT
TRBJ1-6 - - TRBV7-9 17 CASSSPWGAPLDSPLHF TGTGCCAGCAGCTCCCCCTGGGGGGCACCCCTAGACTCACCCCTCCACTTT
TRBJ1-2 TRBD1 - TRBV19 15 CASWDRGFFRHGYTF TGTGCCAGCTGGGACAGGGGGTTCTTTCGCCATGGCTACACCTTC
TRBJ1-5 - - TRBV30 14 CAWSVGHGGQPQHF TGTGCCTGGAGTGTAGGGCACGGGGGGCAGCCCCAGCATTTT
TRBJ2-1 - - TRBV6-5 13 CASSYNGGNEQFF TGTGCCAGCAGTTACAACGGCGGCAATGAGCAGTTCTTC
TRBJ2-7 - - TRBV7-2 16 CASSLGPNRASYEQYF TGTGCCAGCAGCTTAGGGCCCAACAGGGCCTCCTACGAGCAGTACTTC
TRBJ1-5 - - TRBV4-1 16 CASSQAGRGGNQPQHF TGCGCCAGCAGCCAAGCGGGCAGGGGAGGGAATCAGCCCCAGCATTTT
TRBJ2-2 - once TRBV7-6 15 CASAPGSWETGELFF TGTGCCAGCGCGCCTGGATCGTGGGAAACCGGGGAGCTGTTTTTT
TRBJ2-1 TRBD1 - TRBV30 14 CAWSDRQGNNEQFF TGTGCCTGGAGCGACAGACAGGGGAACAATGAGCAGTTCTTC
TRBJ1-5 - once TRBV9 15 CASSVEPTGGQPQHF TGTGCCAGCAGCGTAGAACCCACCGGAGGTCAGCCCCAGCATTTT
TRBJ2-3 TRBD2 - TRBV4-2 17 CASSPEGLAGGTDTQYF TGTGCCAGCAGCCCCGAGGGACTAGCGGGGGGCACAGATACGCAGTATTTT
TRBJ1-2 - - TRBV18 12 CASSPSGDGYTF TGTGCCAGCTCACCATCAGGGGATGGCTACACCTTC
TRBJ1-2 - once TRBV4-3 15 CASSQGRGGSYGYTF TGCGCCAGCAGCCAAGGGCGGGGGGGATCCTATGGCTACACCTTC
TRBJ2-7 TRBD1 - TRBV28 15 CASSSSGTGPDEQYF TGTGCCAGCAGTTCCTCCGGGACAGGGCCCGACGAGCAGTACTTC
TRBJ1-1 - - TRBV18 12 CASSPGNTEAFF TGTGCCAGCTCACCAGGGAACACTGAAGCTTTCTTT
TRBJ1-3 - - TRBV5-1 15 CASSGQSRSGNTIYF TGCGCCAGCTCCGGACAGTCACGCTCTGGAAACACCATATATTTT
TRBJ1-4 - - TRBV24-1 15 CATSDGGAQNEKLFF TGTGCCACCAGTGACGGTGGGGCGCAGAATGAAAAACTGTTTTTT
TRBJ2-3 TRBD2 - TRBV7-3 15 CASSPSGLAADTQYF TGTGCCAGCAGCCCATCAGGACTAGCGGCTGATACGCAGTATTTT
TRBJ2-5 - - TRBV21-1 16 CASSFRTSGSIETQYF TGTGCCAGCAGCTTCCGGACTAGCGGGAGTATTGAGACCCAGTACTTC
TRBJ1-6 - - TRBV30 16 CAWKKSTAPVSSPLHF TGTGCCTGGAAGAAGAGTACGGCTCCTGTGAGTTCACCCCTCCACTTT
TRBJ1-3 TRBD1 - TRBV6-6 15 CASSKTGVSGNTIYF TGTGCCAGCAGTAAAACAGGGGTCTCTGGAAACACCATATATTTT